This TCR beta chain was recovered during a study of T cells in Graves' hyperthyroidism and ophthalmopathy. Study-level background: Peripheral blood was acquired at first diagnosis, ahead of any therapy whatsoever.

Broader study findings: Model-based prediction identified ophthalmopathy a median approximately 6 months prior to its onset. Patients with ophthalmopathy were separated from those with stable hyperthyroidism by a 13 V-J model. Blood samples included most of the expanded thyroid clonotypes exceeding 0.001.

Using RNA transcripts as the source, TCR beta CDR3 regions were amplified. First-round RT-PCR with HTBI primers amplified the TCR CDR3 region. TCRdb redid the calling of the multiplex PCR reads with MiXCR, one entry per CDR3 protein. The sample shows 400,000 or so distinct CDR3 sequences, over 12% of them seen only once. With respect to this clonotype: Its target is not known.

V gave up 5 bases and J gave up 5 bases; unmatched junction bases: 6. Germline V gene lookup returns CDR1 KGHSY and CDR2 FQNENV. The CDR3 is made up of 15 amino acids. The chain links TRBV16 to TRBJ1-1; 12 bases fit TRBD1. This sequence was found in a man aged 45 to 65 with Graves' ophthalmopathy. The sequencing sample was made of blood. The CDR3 nucleotides read TGTGCCAGCAGCGGGGGACAGGGGGCGCGTACTGAAGCTTTCTTT. This gives the protein CASSGGQGARTEAFF.